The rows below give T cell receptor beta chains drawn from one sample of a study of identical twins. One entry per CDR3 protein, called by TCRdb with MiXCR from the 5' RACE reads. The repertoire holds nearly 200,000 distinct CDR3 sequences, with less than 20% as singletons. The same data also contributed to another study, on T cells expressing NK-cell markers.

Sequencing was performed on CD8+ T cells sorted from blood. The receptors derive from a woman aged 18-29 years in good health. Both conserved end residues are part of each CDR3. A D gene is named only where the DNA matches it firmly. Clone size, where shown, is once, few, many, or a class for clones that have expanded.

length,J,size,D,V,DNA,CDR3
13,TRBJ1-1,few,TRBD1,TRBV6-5,TGTGCCAGCAGTTACGGTTACCAGGGGGGAGCTTTCTTT,CASSYGYQGGAFF
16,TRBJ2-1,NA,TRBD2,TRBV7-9,TGTGCCAGCAGCGGCCATCTAGCGGGAGGGGACAATGAGCAGTTCTTC,CASSGHLAGGDNEQFF
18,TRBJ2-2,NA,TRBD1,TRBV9,TGTGCCAGCAGCTCCCCAGGACAGGGTGTGGCGAACACCGGGGAGCTGTTTTTT,CASSSPGQGVANTGELFF
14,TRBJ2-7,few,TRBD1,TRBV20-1,TGCAGTGCTAGGGACACAAGGCAGGGGGCCGAAGAGTACTTC,CSARDTRQGAEEYF
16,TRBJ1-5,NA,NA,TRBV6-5,TGTGCCAGCAGTTACAGGGGTGGATGGCGTGGTGGGCCCCAGCATTTT,CASSYRGGWRGGPQHF
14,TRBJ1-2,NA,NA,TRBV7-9,TGTGCCAGCAGGGGCACAGGGCTCCCCTATGGCTACACCTTC,CASRGTGLPYGYTF
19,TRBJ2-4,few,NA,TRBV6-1,TGTGCCAGCAGTGGACCGGGACCGTTCGATATTCTAGCCAAAAACATTCAGTACTTC,CASSGPGPFDILAKNIQYF
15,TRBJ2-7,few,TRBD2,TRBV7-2,TGTGCCAGCAGCTTAGTAGCGGGAGGCCATTACGAGCAGTACTTC,CASSLVAGGHYEQYF
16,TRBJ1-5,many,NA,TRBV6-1,TGTGCCAGCAGTGGGGGTCGGGGAAGGGGCAATCAGCCCCAGCATTTT,CASSGGRGRGNQPQHF
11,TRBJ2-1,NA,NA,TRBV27,TGTGCCAGCAGACGAAACAATGAGCAGTTCTTC,CASRRNNEQFF
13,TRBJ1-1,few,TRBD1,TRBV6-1,TGTGCCAGCTCGACAGGGACGAACACTGAAGCTTTCTTT,CASSTGTNTEAFF
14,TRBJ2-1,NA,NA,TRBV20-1,TGCAGTGCACTGCGGAGGGAGGCCTACAATGAGCAGTTCTTC,CSALRREAYNEQFF
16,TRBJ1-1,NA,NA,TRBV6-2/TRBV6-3,TGTGCCAGCAGTTACTCGACAAGGACAATCAACACTGAAGCTTTCTTT,CASSYSTRTINTEAFF
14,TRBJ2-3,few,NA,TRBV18,TGTGCCAGCTCACCGGTAAAGAGCACAGATACGCAGTATTTT,CASSPVKSTDTQYF
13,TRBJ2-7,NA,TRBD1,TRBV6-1,TGTGCCAGCAGAGACAGGGGGACCTACGAGCAGTACTTC,CASRDRGTYEQYF
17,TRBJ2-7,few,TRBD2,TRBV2,TGTGCCAGCATAGGGGGGACTAGCGGGACCACAGCCTACGAGCAGTACTTC,CASIGGTSGTTAYEQYF
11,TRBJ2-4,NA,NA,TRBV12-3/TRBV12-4,TGTGCCAGCAGTTCAGGACTTCCTCCATACTTC,CASSSGLPPYF
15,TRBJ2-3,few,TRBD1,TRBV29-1,TGCAGCGTTGATGGGACAGCCTCTTCCACAGATACGCAGTATTTT,CSVDGTASSTDTQYF
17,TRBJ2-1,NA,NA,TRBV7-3,TGTGCCAGCAGCTTAATCTCGACACAGGGTAGTTTGGATGAGCAGTTCTTC,CASSLISTQGSLDEQFF
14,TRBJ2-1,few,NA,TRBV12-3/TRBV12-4,TGTGCCAGCAGTTTAACCGGGACCGGCAATGAGCAGTTCTTC,CASSLTGTGNEQFF
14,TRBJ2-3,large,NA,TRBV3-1,TGTGCCAGCAGCTACAGAAGTTGGGCAGATACGCAGTATTTT,CASSYRSWADTQYF
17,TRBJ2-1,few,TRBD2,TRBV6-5,TGTGCCAGCAGTTACTCGACCCCCGGGACTATACACAATGAGCAGTTCTTC,CASSYSTPGTIHNEQFF
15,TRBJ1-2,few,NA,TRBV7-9,TGTGCCAGCAGCCCCAGGGAGGGGAGCAACTATGGCTACACCTTC,CASSPREGSNYGYTF
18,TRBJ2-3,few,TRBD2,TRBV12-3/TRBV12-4,TGTGCCAGCAGTTTAGTACCGGGGACTAGCGGTAGCACAGATACGCAGTATTTT,CASSLVPGTSGSTDTQYF
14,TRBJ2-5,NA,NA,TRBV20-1,TGCAGTGCTAGAGATCGTTCTAGCCAAGAGACCCAGTACTTC,CSARDRSSQETQYF
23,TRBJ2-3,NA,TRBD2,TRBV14,TGTGCCAGCAGCCACACCGACCCGGGACTAGCGGGAGATGCCCAGACTAGCACAGATACGCAGTATTTT,CASSHTDPGLAGDAQTSTDTQYF
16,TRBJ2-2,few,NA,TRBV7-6,TGTGCCAGCAGCTTAGCGTTTGGGGGCGGCACCGGGGAGCTGTTTTTT,CASSLAFGGGTGELFF
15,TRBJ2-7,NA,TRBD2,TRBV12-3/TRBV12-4,TGTGCCAGCAGTACTAGCGGGAGTCTCGACTACGAGCAGTACTTC,CASSTSGSLDYEQYF
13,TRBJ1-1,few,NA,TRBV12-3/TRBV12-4,TGTGCCAGCAGTTTCGGAGGAGTCACTGAAGCTTTCTTT,CASSFGGVTEAFF
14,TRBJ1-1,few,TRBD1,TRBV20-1,TGCAGTGCTACCCGAAAACGTACAGGGGGCGAAGCTTTCTTT,CSATRKRTGGEAFF
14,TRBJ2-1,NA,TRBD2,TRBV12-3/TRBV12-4,TGTGCCAGCAGGGCGAGCGGGGAGCACAATGAGCAGTTCTTC,CASRASGEHNEQFF
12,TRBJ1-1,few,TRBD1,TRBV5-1,TGCGCCAGTAGGGACAGCAGGGGTGAAGCTTTCTTT,CASRDSRGEAFF
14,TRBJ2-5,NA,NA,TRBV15,TGTGCCACCGTACCACTGGCGGGTCAAGAGACCCAGTACTTC,CATVPLAGQETQYF
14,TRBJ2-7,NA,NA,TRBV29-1,TGCAGCGTTGAAGATAACGGACAGAACTACGAGCAGTACTTC,CSVEDNGQNYEQYF
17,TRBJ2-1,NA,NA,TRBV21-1,TGTGCCAGCAGCAAATCCGTAGCGGGAGGTGTCCACAATGAGCAGTTCTTC,CASSKSVAGGVHNEQFF
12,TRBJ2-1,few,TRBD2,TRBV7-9,TGTGCCAGCAGCGGGACTAGCGCGGAGCAGTTCTTC,CASSGTSAEQFF
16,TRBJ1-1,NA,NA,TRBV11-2,TGTGCTAGCAGCCACCACTACAGGGAGGGGTTTTCTGAAGCTTTCTTT,CASSHHYREGFSEAFF
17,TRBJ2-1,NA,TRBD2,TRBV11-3,TGTGCCAGCAGCTTAGATCTCCTAGCGGGAGGTTTCAATGAGCAGTTCTTC,CASSLDLLAGGFNEQFF
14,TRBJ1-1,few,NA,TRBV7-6,TGTGCCAGCAGCATCGGGAGCGTCGGCACTGAAGCTTTCTTT,CASSIGSVGTEAFF
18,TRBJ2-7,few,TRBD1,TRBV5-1,TGCGCCAGCAGCTCCCAAAAAAGAGGACAGGTAGGACCCTACGAGCAGTACTTC,CASSSQKRGQVGPYEQYF
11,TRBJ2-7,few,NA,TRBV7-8,TGTGCCAGCAGGGAGTTCAGCGAGCAGTACTTC,CASREFSEQYF
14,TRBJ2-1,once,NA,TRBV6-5,TGTGCCAGCAGTTACAGCGGTCGGGGCAATGAGCAGTTCTTC,CASSYSGRGNEQFF
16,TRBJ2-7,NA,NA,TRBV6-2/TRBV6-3,TGTGCCAGCAGTTACGCATCCAAGGACTACTACTACGAGCAGTACTTC,CASSYASKDYYYEQYF
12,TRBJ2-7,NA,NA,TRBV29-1,TGCAGCGTAACCGAAAGCTCCTACGAGCAGTACTTC,CSVTESSYEQYF
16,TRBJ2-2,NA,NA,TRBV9,TGTGCCAGCAGCGCTTACTCGGGACTCCACACCGGGGAGCTGTTTTTT,CASSAYSGLHTGELFF
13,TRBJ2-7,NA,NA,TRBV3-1,TGTGCCAGCGGCCCAGATACCGTGGACGAGCAGTACTTC,CASGPDTVDEQYF
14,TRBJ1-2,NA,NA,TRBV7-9,TGTGCCAGCAGCTTAGTTTCCAGGAGCTATGGCTACACCTTC,CASSLVSRSYGYTF
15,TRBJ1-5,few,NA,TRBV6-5,TGTGCCAGCAGTTACAGACCAGATAGCAATCAGCCCCAGCATTTT,CASSYRPDSNQPQHF
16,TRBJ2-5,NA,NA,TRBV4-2,TGTGCCAGCAGCCAAGAAGGAGGAGAGTACCAAGAGACCCAGTACTTC,CASSQEGGEYQETQYF
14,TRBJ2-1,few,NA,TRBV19,TGTGCCAGTAGTATACCGGGACATAACAATGAGCAGTTCTTC,CASSIPGHNNEQFF
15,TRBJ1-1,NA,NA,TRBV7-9,TGTGCCAGCAGCTTAGGGGCAGGGTTGAACACTGAAGCTTTCTTT,CASSLGAGLNTEAFF